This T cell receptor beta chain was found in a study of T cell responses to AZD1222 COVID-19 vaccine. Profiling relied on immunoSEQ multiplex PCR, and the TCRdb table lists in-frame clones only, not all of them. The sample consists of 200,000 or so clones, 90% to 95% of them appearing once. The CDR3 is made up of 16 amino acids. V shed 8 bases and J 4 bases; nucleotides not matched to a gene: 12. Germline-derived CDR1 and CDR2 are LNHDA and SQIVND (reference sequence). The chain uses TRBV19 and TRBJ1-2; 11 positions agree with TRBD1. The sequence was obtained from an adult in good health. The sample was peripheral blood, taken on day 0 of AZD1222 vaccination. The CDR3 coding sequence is TGTGCCAGTCACGCAGGACAGGGGGCGTCTTTCTATGGCTACACCTTC. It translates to CASHAGQGASFYGYTF.